The 21 T cell receptor beta chains below were found in one sample sequenced in a study of cytomegalovirus exposure and HLA in healthy donors. Both 60 Vbeta primers and 13 Jbeta primers went into the PCR. Data came from immunoSEQ multiplex PCR; TCRdb stores just in-frame clones and leaves some out. The table includes roughly 60,000 clones, 60% to 80% detected once. The sequenced sample consisted of PBMCs. Source of these receptors: a woman in her thirties or forties in good health and CMV-seropositive.

V usage is TRBV27 and J usage is TRBJ1-1; D unresolved. V was clipped by 3 bases and J by 2 bases, with 7 bases between them. The CDR3 extends over 13 amino acids. Germline CDR1 MNHEY, CDR2 SMNVEV (reference sequence). CDR3: CASSFGGNTEAFF. CDR3 bases: TGTGCCAGCAGTTTTGGCGGAAACACTGAAGCTTTCTTT.

This chain links TRBV28 with TRBJ1-4; 9 bases match TRBD1. Germline loops: CDR1 MDHEN, CDR2 SYDVKM. With 5 bases clipped from V and 5 bases from J, the junction kept 6 bases outside the gene matches. The CDR3 runs to 15 residues. CDR3 amino acids: CASSRRQGGNEKLFF. CDR3 DNA sequence: TGTGCCAGCAGTCGGAGACAGGGGGGCAATGAAAAACTGTTTTTT.

The V and J genes are TRBV30 and TRBJ2-3; 7 bases fit TRBD1. This CDR3 has 14 residues. CDR1 is GTSNPN and CDR2 is SVGIG in the germline V gene (reference sequence). J lost 2 bases, V lost 3 bases, and 5 bases had no gene match. CDR3 region: CAWSPGQPTDTQYF. Written as DNA, the CDR3 is TGTGCCTGGAGCCCGGGACAGCCCACAGATACGCAGTATTTT. Based on the CDR3 plus reference TRBV30 and TRBJ2-3, the full variable domain is SQTIHQWPATLVQPVGSPLSLECTVEGTSNPNLYWYRQAAGRGLQLLFYSVGIGQISSEVPQNLSASRPQDRQFILSSKKLLLSDSGFYLCAWSPGQPTDTQYFGPGTRLTVL.

V usage is TRBV29-1 and J usage is TRBJ2-3, with 10 positions matching TRBD2. Per germline, CDR1 SQVTM and CDR2 ANQGSEA. V trimming: 4 bases; J trimming: 3 bases; junction bases outside the gene matches: 10. The CDR3 consists of 16 residues. The CDR3 DNA is TGCAGCGTTGTTAAGAGAGCGGGGGGGCCAACAGATACGCAGTATTTT. This codes for CSVVKRAGGPTDTQYF.

The chain links TRBV5-1 to TRBJ1-1; D not resolved. CDR1 SGHRS and CDR2 YFSETQ come from the germline V gene. V shed 1 base and J shed 4 bases, with 11 bases lying between them. The CDR3 length is 14 residues. The CDR3 reads CASSLKVGSTEAFF. As DNA, the CDR3 is TGCGCCAGCAGCTTGAAGGTTGGGAGCACTGAAGCTTTCTTT. Full variable domain (rest looked up from reference TRBV5-1 and TRBJ1-1): KAGVTQTPRYLIKTRGQQVTLSCSPISGHRSVSWYQQTPGQGLQFLFEYFSETQRNKGNFPGRFSGRQFSNSRSEMNVSTLELGDSALYLCASSLKVGSTEAFFGQGTRLTVV.

The rearrangement joins TRBV13 to TRBJ2-3; D may be TRBD2 (6 bases). The germline CDR1 and CDR2 sequences are PRHDT and FYEKMQ (reference sequence). This CDR3 contains 12 residues. Trimming removed 6 bases at V and 3 bases at J, with 7 bases between. DNA of the CDR3: TGTGCCAGCAGAAGCGGGACAGATACGCAGTATTTT. Protein sequence: CASRSGTDTQYF.

The rearrangement joins TRBV5-4 to TRBJ1-1, with D possibly TRBD1 on 5 matching bases. The CDR3 consists of 14 residues. V dropped 4 bases and J dropped 0 bases, with 10 bases sitting between them. CDR1 is SGHNT, CDR2 YYREEE, per germline (reference sequence). CDR3 in amino acids: CASSLEGVNTEAFF. DNA of the CDR3: TGTGCCAGCAGCCTGGAAGGGGTGAACACTGAAGCTTTCTTT.

The chain carries TRBV30 and TRBJ1-6, with unresolved D. CDR3 length: 11 residues. The germline V gene has CDR1 GTSNPN and CDR2 SVGIG (reference sequence). The V end was cut by 7 bases, the J end by 6 bases, with 7 bases between. The CDR3 is CASGPNSPLHF. CDR3 nucleotide sequence: TGTGCCTCGGGTCCTAATTCACCCCTCCACTTT.

The V gene is TRBV6-5, the J gene TRBJ2-6; 7 positions agree with TRBD1. CDR1 is MNHEY and CDR2 is SVGAGI in the germline V gene. With 6 bases clipped from V and 2 bases from J, the junction kept 4 bases outside the gene matches. The CDR3 extends over 15 amino acids. This CDR3 is CASRTTGAGANVLTF. CDR3 nucleotide sequence: TGTGCCAGCAGGACCACAGGGGCTGGGGCCAACGTCCTGACTTTC.

In regard to this clone: The junction differs from germline at one of its ends, possibly a read error. V gene TRBV6-5 combines with J gene TRBJ1-4; 7 positions agree with TRBD1. Germline values: CDR1 MNHEY, CDR2 SVGAGI. The CDR3 is made up of 14 amino acids. The CDR3 sequence is CASSDLGGAKVGLF. The CDR3 DNA reads TGTGCCAGCAGTGACCTAGGGGGCGCGAAAGTTGGTCTCTTT.

This chain uses TRBV27 with TRBJ2-1, with 7 nucleotides matching TRBD1. J was trimmed by 7 bases and V by 5 bases; bases with no gene match: 17. There are 17 residues in the CDR3. CDR1 and CDR2 (germline): MNHEY, SMNVEV (reference sequence). The CDR3 loop is CASSPLISGQELNEQFF. The CDR3 nucleotides are TGTGCCAGCAGTCCCTTAATAAGTGGACAGGAGCTAAATGAGCAGTTCTTC.

This rearrangement joins TRBV5-4 to TRBJ1-4; D possibly corresponds to TRBD1 (6 bases). With 4 bases removed from V and 3 bases from J, the gap between germline ends came to 16 bases. CDR3 length: 16 amino acids. The germline gives CDR1 SGHNT, CDR2 YYREEE (reference sequence). Here the CDR3 DNA reads TGTGCCAGCAGCAGACGCCAGGGGATCGCTAATGAAAAACTGTTTTTT. Amino acids: CASSRRQGIANEKLFF.

V usage is TRBV5-1 and J usage is TRBJ2-7; 7 bases fit TRBD1. This CDR3 contains 14 residues. From germline, CDR1 is SGHRS and CDR2 YFSETQ. The J segment lost 2 bases and the V segment lost 4 bases, leaving 6 bases of the junction unmatched. The CDR3 reads CASSHRGTTYEQYF. CDR3 nucleotide sequence: TGCGCCAGCAGCCACAGGGGCACAACCTACGAGCAGTACTTC.

V is TRBV7-2 and J is TRBJ1-2; D call uncertain. Germline CDR1 reads SGHTA; CDR2 reads FQGNSA. This CDR3 is built from 14 residues. V lost 2 bases and J lost 5, with 12 bases in between. The CDR3 loop is CASSLLGALYGYTF. The CDR3 nucleotides are TGTGCCAGCAGCTTACTGGGAGCCTTATATGGCTACACCTTC.

J is TRBJ1-2 and V is TRBV10-3; maybe TRBD1 (6 bases). V was trimmed by 4 bases and J by 2 bases, leaving 11 bases between them. The CDR3 has 14 amino acids. Per the germline V gene, CDR1 is ENHRY and CDR2 is SYGVKD. The CDR3 reads CAISGRDMNYGYTF. The CDR3 DNA is TGTGCCATCAGTGGACGGGACATGAACTATGGCTACACCTTC.

The chain links TRBV5-1 to TRBJ1-2, with D possibly TRBD1 on 6 matching bases. This CDR3 region has 13 residues. Per the germline V gene, CDR1 is SGHRS and CDR2 is YFSETQ. V lost 3 bases and J 4 bases, leaving 10 bases between the germline ends. CDR3 DNA sequence: TGCGCCAGCAGCTACGGACAGATCTATGGCTACACCTTC. Translated: CASSYGQIYGYTF.

The chain is built from TRBV30 and TRBJ1-5, with 12 bases identical to TRBD1. From germline, CDR1 is GTSNPN and CDR2 SVGIG (reference sequence). CDR3 size: 16 residues. The CDR3 DNA reads TGTGCTGGGGGACAGGGGGCCCTATACAGCAATCAGCCCCAGCATTTT. Its protein is CAGGQGALYSNQPQHF.

The chain combines TRBV7-2 with TRBJ1-3; maybe TRBD1 (6 bases). The germline V and J ends were trimmed by 6 bases and 4 bases, with 16 bases remaining between them. This CDR3 contains 15 residues. In germline, CDR1 is SGHTA, CDR2 FQGNSA. The CDR3 nucleotides read TGTGCCAGCAGTCATGACAGGCAATACGGAAACACCATATATTTT. Translated, it gives CASSHDRQYGNTIYF.

J is TRBJ1-2 and V is TRBV7-9, with 9 positions matching TRBD1. In germline, CDR1 is SEHNR, CDR2 FQNEAQ (reference sequence). This CDR3 comprises 14 residues. V lost 3 bases and J lost 1; bases outside the gene matches: 0. The CDR3 nucleotides are TGTGCCAGCAGCTTGGGACAGGGTAACTATGGCTACACCTTC. Protein product: CASSLGQGNYGYTF.

The chain links TRBV23-1 to TRBJ1-5; tentative D call: TRBD1 (5 bases). TRBV23-1 is an ORF, and what it does is uncertain. The CDR3 is 14 residues long. V was trimmed by 9 bases and J by 4 bases, leaving 16 bases between them. The CDR3 sequence: CASISRGTNQPQHF. DNA for the CDR3: TGCGCCAGTATAAGTCGGGGGACGAATCAGCCCCAGCATTTT.

In this sample, this clone turned up a few times. This chain joins TRBV25-1 and TRBJ1-3; D perhaps matches TRBD1 (6 bases). Trimming cost V 1 base and J 0 bases, with 13 bases left between them. The CDR3 is 17 amino acids. The V gene's germline CDR1 is MGHDK and CDR2 SYGVNS. The CDR3 nucleotides read TGTGCCAGCAGTGAATGGAGCGGGGGCCTCTCTGGAAACACCATATATTTT. Its protein product is CASSEWSGGLSGNTIYF.